The clone carrying this T cell receptor beta chain was observed a few times. Its cognate antigen is unknown. Trimming shortened V by 6 bases and J by 13 bases, and 17 bases separated the two germline ends. The CDR3 has 12 amino acids. Germline V lookup: CDR1 MNHEY, CDR2 SMNVEV (reference sequence). The data originate from a study of T cells in Graves' hyperthyroidism and ophthalmopathy. Turning to the study itself: It was at initial diagnosis, before any treatment, that peripheral blood was collected.

RNA transcripts served as the template for amplifying TCR beta CDR3 regions. An initial round of RT-PCR targeting the TCR CDR3 relied on the HTBI primer set. TCRdb reprocessed the multiplex PCR reads with MiXCR, giving one entry per CDR3 protein. The table includes about 700,000 distinct CDR3 sequences, around 15% detected once. Study conclusions and caveats: Also found in blood were most expanded thyroid clonotypes above 0.001.

It was uncontrolled infection, other autoimmune disease, pregnancy or lactation that excluded patients. Fresh 10 ml peripheral blood yielded PBMCs. This clonotype was obtained from a woman aged 18-29 years with Graves' hyperthyroidism. The chain carries TRBV27 and TRBJ2-3; either TRBD1 or TRBD2 may fit D (5 bases each). The specimen was blood. CDR3 DNA: TGTGCCAGCAGGGAAAACCCGCGAGGGGAGTATTTT. Residues: CASRENPRGEYF.